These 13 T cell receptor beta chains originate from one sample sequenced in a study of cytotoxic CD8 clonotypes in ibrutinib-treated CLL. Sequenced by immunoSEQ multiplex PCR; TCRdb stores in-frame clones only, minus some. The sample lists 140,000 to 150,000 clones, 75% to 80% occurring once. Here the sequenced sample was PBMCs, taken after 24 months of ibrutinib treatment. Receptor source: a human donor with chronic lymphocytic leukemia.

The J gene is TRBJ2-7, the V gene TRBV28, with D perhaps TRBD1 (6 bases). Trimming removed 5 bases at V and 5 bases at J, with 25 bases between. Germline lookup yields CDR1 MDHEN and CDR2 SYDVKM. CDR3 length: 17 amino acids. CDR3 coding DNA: TGTGCCAGCAGTCCTCCGAGGACAGCGATCTCTCAGGACGAGCAGTACTTC. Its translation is CASSPPRTAISQDEQYF.

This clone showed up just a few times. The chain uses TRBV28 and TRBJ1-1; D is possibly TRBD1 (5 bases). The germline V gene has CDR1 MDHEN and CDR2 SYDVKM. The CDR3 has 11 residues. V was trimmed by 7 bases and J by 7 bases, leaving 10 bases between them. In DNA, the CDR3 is TGTGCCAGCATCTGGGGGATTGAAGCTTTCTTT. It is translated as CASIWGIEAFF.

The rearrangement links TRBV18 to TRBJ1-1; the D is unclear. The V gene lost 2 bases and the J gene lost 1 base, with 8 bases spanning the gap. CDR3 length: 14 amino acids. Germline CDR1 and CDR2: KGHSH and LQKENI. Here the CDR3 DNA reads TGTGCCAGCTCACCATTTTCCGAGAACACTGAAGCTTTCTTT. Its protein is CASSPFSENTEAFF.

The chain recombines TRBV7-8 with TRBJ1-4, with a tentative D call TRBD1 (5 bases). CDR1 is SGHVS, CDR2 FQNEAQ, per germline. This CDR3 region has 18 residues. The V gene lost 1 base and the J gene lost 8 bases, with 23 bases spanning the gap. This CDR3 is CASSLDPPWGRGGEKLFF. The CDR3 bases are TGTGCCAGCAGCTTAGATCCACCCTGGGGCCGAGGTGGGGAAAAACTGTTTTTT.

The CDR3 protein is CASSPGTGLVEQYF. CDR3 DNA sequence: TGTGCCAGCAGTCCCGGGACTGGGCTCGTAGAGCAGTACTTC. J is TRBJ2-7 and V is TRBV27; D might be TRBD2 (6 bases). V shed 5 bases and J shed 7 bases, with 18 bases lying between them. The CDR3 is 14 residues long. Germline CDR1 is MNHEY and CDR2 is SMNVEV (reference sequence).

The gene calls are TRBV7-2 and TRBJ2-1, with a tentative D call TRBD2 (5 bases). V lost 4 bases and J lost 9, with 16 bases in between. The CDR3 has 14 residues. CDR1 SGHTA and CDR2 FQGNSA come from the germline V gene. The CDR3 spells CASSSDPSGGEQFF. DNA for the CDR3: TGTGCCAGCAGCTCCGACCCAAGCGGTGGTGAGCAGTTCTTC.

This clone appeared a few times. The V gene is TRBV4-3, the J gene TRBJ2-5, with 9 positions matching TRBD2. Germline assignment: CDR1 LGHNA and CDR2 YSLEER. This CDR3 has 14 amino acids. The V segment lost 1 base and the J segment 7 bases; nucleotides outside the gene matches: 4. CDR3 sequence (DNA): TGCGCCAGCAGCCAAGGACTAGCGGTCGGGACCCAGTACTTC. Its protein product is CASSQGLAVGTQYF.

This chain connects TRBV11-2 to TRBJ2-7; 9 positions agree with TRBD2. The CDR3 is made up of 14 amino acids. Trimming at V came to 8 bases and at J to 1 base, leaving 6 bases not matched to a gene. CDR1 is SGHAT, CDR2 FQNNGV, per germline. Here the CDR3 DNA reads TGTGCCAGCGGCGGGACTAGCTTGTCCTACGAGCAGTACTTC. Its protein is CASGGTSLSYEQYF.

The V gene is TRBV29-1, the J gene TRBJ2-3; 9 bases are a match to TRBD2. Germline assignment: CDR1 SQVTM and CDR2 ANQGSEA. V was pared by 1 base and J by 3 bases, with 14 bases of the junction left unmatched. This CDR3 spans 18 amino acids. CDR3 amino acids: CSVEVGGGGGAGTDTQYF. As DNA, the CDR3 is TGCAGCGTTGAAGTCGGAGGTGGCGGGGGGGCCGGGACAGATACGCAGTATTTT.

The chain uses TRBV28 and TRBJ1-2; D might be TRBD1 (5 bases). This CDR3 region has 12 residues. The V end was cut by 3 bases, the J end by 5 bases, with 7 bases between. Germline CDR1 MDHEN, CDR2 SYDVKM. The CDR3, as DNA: TGTGCCAGCAGTTTCGGGGCATATGGCTACACCTTC. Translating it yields CASSFGAYGYTF.

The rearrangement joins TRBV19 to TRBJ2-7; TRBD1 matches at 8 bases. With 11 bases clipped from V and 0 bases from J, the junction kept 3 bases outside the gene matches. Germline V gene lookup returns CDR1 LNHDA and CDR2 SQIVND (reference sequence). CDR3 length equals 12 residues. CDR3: CASGGHSYEQYF. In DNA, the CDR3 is TGTGCCTCAGGGGGCCACTCCTACGAGCAGTACTTC.

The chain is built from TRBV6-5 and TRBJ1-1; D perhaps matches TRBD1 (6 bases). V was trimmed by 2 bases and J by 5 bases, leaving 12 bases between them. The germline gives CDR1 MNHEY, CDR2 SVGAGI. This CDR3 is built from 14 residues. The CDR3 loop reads CASSYRPRGTEAFF. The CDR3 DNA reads TGTGCCAGCAGTTACCGCCCCAGGGGAACTGAAGCTTTCTTT.

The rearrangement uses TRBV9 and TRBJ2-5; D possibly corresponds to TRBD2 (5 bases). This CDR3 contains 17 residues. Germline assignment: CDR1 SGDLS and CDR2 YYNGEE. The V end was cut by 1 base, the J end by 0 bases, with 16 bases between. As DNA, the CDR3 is TGTGCCAGCAGCGTATCTGGCGGGCCAGTAAACCAAGAGACCCAGTACTTC. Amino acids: CASSVSGGPVNQETQYF.